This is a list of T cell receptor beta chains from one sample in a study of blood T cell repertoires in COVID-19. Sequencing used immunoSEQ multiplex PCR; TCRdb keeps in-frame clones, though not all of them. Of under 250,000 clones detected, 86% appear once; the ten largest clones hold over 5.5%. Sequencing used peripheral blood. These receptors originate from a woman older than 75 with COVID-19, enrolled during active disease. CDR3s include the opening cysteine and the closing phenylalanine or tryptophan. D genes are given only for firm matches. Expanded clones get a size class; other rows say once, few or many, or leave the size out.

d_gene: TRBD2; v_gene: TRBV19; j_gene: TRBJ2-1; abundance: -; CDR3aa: CASTLAGANQNEQFF; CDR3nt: TGTGCCAGTACCTTAGCGGGGGCAAATCAGAATGAGCAGTTCTTC
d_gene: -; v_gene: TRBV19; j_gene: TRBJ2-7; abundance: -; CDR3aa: CASSSEDSYEQYF; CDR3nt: TGTGCCAGTAGTTCTGAGGACAGCTACGAGCAGTACTTC
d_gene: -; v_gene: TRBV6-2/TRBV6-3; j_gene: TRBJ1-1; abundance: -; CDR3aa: CASSAHRVESTEAFF; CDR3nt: TGTGCCAGCAGCGCGCACCGGGTCGAGAGCACTGAAGCTTTCTTT
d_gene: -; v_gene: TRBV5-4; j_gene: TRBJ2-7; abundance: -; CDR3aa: CASSRPTGEGHEQYF; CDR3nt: TGTGCCAGCAGCCGCCCGACAGGGGAGGGACACGAGCAGTACTTC
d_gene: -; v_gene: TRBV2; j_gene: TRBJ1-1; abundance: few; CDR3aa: CASRNRAGDTEAFF; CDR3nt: TGTGCCAGCAGGAACAGGGCTGGGGACACTGAAGCTTTCTTT
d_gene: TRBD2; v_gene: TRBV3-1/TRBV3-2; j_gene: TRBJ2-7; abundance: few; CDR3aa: CASSQVGGLAGAYPYEQYF; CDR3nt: TGTGCCAGCAGCCAAGTCGGGGGACTAGCGGGGGCCTATCCTTACGAGCAGTACTTC
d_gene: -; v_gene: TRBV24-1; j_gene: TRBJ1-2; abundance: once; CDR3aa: CATSGPMGGGSNYGYTF; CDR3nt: TGTGCCACCAGTGGCCCCATGGGGGGGGGCTCTAACTATGGCTACACCTTC
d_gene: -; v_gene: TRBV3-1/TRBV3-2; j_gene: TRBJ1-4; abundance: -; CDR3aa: CASSHNEGNEKLFF; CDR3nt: TGTGCCAGCAGCCATAACGAGGGTAATGAAAAACTGTTTTTT
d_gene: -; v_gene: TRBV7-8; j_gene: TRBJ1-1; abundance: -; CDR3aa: CASSLIPGNTEAFF; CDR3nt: TGTGCCAGCAGCTTAATTCCGGGGAACACTGAAGCTTTCTTT
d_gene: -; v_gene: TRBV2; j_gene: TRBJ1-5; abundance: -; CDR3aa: CASSELGGNQPQHF; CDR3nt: TGTGCCAGCAGTGAACTGGGCGGCAATCAGCCCCAGCATTTT
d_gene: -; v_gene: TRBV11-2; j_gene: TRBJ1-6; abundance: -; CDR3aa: CASSLDTWTANNSPLHF; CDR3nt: TGTGCCAGCAGCTTAGATACGTGGACAGCCAATAATTCACCCCTCCACTTT
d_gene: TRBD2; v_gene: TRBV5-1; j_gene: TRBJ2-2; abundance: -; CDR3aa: CASSLGRTSGWPDANTGELFF; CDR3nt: TGCGCCAGCAGCTTGGGACGGACTAGCGGGTGGCCCGACGCGAACACCGGGGAGCTGTTTTTT
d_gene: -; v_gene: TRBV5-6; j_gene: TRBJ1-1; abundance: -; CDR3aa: CASSPPRVGNTEAFF; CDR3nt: TGTGCCAGCAGCCCCCCCAGGGTCGGGAACACTGAAGCTTTCTTT
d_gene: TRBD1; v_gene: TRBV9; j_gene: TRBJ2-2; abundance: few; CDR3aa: CASSAAWGTDTGELFF; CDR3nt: TGTGCCAGCAGCGCAGCGTGGGGGACAGACACCGGGGAGCTGTTTTTT
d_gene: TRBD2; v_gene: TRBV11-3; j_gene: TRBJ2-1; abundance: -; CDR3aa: CASSWTSGVNEQFF; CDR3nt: TGTGCCAGCAGCTGGACTAGCGGGGTCAATGAGCAGTTCTTC
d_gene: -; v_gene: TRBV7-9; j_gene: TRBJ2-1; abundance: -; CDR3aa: CASSPRGITGDNEQFF; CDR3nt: TGTGCCAGCAGCCCCAGGGGCATTACGGGCGACAATGAGCAGTTCTTC
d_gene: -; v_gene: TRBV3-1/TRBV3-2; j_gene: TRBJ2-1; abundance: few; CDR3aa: CASSQDGRGGYNEQFF; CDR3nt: TGTGCCAGCAGCCAAGATGGACGGGGTGGTTACAATGAGCAGTTCTTC
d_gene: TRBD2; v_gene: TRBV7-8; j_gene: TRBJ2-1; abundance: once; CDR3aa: CASSPLAGPPIF; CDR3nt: TGTGCCAGCAGCCCTCTAGCGGGTCCTCCTATCTTC